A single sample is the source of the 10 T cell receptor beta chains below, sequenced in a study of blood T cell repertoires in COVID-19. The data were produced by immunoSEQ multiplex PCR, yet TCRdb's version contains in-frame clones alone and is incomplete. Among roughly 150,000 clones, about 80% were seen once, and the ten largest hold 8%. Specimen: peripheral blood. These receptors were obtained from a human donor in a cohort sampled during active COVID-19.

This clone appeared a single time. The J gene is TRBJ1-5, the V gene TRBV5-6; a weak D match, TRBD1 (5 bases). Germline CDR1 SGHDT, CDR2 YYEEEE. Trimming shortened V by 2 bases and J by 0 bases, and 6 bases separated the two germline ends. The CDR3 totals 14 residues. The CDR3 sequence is CASSLGVSNQPQHF. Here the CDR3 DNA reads TGTGCCAGCAGCTTAGGGGTTAGCAATCAGCCCCAGCATTTT.

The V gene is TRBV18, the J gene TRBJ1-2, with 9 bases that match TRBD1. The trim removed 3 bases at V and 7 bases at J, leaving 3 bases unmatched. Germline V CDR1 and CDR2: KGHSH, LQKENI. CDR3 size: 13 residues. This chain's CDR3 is CASSPGQGPGYTF. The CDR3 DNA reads TGTGCCAGCTCACCTGGACAGGGGCCTGGCTACACCTTC.

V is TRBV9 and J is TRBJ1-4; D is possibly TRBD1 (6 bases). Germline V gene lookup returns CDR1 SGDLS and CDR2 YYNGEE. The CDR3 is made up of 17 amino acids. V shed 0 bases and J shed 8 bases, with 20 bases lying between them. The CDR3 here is CASSVGFRGGGMEKLFF. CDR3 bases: TGTGCCAGCAGCGTAGGCTTCCGGGGAGGGGGAATGGAAAAACTGTTTTTT.

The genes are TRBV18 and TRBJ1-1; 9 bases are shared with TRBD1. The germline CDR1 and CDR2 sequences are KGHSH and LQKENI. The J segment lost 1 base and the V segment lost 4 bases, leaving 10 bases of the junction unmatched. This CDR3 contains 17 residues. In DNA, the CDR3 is TGTGCCAGCTCACAAATGACAGGGGGTTTTGGGAACACTGAAGCTTTCTTT. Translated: CASSQMTGGFGNTEAFF.

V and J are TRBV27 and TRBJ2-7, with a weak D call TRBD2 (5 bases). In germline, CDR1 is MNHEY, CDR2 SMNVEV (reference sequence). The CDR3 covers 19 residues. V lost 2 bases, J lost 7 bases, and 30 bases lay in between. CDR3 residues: CASSLTRHFQAVWPEEQYF. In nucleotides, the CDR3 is TGTGCCAGCAGTTTAACCAGACATTTTCAAGCGGTGTGGCCCGAGGAGCAGTACTTC.

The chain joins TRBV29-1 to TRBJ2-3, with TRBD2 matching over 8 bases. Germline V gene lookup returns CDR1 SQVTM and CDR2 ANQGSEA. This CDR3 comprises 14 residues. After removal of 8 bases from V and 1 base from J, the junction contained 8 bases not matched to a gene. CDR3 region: CSLSLAGRTDTQYF. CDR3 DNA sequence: TGCAGCCTGAGTCTAGCGGGCCGCACAGATACGCAGTATTTT.

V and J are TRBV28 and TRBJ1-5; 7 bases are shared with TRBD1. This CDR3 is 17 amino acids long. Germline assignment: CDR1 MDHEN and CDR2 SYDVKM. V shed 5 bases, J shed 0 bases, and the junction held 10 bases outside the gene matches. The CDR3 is CASSIPGQTYSNQPQHF. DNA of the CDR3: TGTGCCAGCAGTATACCGGGACAGACCTATAGCAATCAGCCCCAGCATTTT.

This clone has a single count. CDR3 DNA: TGCGCCAGCAGTCCCCCCGGGGGGGGACAAATGAGGTCTGGGGCCAACGTCCTGACTTTC. This gives the protein CASSPPGGGQMRSGANVLTF. The chain links TRBV23-1 to TRBJ2-6; 8 bases fit TRBD2. TRBV23-1 is an ORF; its function is uncertain. After removal of 4 bases from V and 1 base from J, the junction contained 15 bases not matched to a gene. The CDR3 totals 20 residues.

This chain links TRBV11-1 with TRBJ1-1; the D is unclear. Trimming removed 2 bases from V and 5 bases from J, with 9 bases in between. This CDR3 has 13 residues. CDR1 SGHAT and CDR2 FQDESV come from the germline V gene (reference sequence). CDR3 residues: CASSLRRKTEAFF. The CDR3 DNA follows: TGTGCCAGCAGCTTAAGGAGGAAGACTGAAGCTTTCTTT.

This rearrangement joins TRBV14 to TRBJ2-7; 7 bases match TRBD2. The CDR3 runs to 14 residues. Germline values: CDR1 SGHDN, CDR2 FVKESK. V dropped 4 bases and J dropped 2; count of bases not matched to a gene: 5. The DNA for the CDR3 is TGTGCCAGCAGCCTACCACGGGGGGCCTACGAGCAGTACTTC. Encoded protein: CASSLPRGAYEQYF.